This T cell receptor (beta chain) was retrieved from a study of shared clonotypes between healthy human individuals. TCRdb's copy holds only in-frame clones and misses some; the assay was immunoSEQ multiplex PCR. Of about 600,000 clones listed, roughly 79% were seen once; the top ten hold around 13%. Germline values: CDR1 LGHNA, CDR2 YSLEER. V lost 11 bases and J lost 1, with 12 bases in between. There are 12 residues in the CDR3. The TCR sequence derives from a woman aged 40 to 50 in good health. Some clones in this sample may be carry-over from other donors' samples. Sequences were obtained from PBMCs. V usage is TRBV4-3 and J usage is TRBJ2-7; tentative D call: TRBD2 (6 bases). CDR3 nucleotides: TGCGCCGGGGAGGAGCGGTCCTACGAGCAGTACTTC. Translating it yields CAGEERSYEQYF.